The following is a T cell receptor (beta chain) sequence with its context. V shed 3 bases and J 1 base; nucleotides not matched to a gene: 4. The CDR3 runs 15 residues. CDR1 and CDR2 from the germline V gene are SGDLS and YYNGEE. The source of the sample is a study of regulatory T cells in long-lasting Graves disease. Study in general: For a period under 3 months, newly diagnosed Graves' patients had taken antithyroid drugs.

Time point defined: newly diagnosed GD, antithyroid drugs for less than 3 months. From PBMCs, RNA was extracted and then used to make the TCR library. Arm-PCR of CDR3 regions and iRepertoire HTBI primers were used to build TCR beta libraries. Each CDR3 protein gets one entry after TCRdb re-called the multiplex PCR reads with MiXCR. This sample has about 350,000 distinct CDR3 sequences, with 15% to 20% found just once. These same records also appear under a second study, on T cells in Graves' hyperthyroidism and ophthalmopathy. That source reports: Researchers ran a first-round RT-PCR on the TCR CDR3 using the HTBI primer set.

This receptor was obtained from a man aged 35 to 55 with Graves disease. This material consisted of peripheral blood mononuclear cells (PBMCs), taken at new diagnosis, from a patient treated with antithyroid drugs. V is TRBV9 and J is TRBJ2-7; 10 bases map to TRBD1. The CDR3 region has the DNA TGTGCCAGCAGCGCGGGACAGGGGTTTTCCTACGAGCAGTACTTC. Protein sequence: CASSAGQGFSYEQYF.